The next 24 T cell receptor beta chains were all read from a single sample in a study of CD8 T cells in ankylosing spondylitis. TCRdb called the 5' RACE reads again in MiXCR, with one record for every CDR3 protein. In the table there are roughly 86,000 distinct CDR3 sequences, approximately 9% of which are singletons. The sample comprised blood, either unsorted or a sorted T cell fraction (not recorded which). The receptors derive from a male donor with ankylosing spondylitis or in good health (not recorded which).

This clonotype was seen repeatedly, ten times or more. The genes are TRBV10-2 and TRBJ2-2; D perhaps matches TRBD2 (7 bases). This CDR3 spans 15 amino acids. The germline V gene encodes CDR1 WSHSY and CDR2 SAAADI. V lost 3 bases, J lost 7 bases, and 15 bases lay in between. DNA for the CDR3: TGCGCCAGCAGTGATGTCGGGGGGCTGGTCGGGGAGCTGTTTTTT. Amino acids: CASSDVGGLVGELFF.

The chain uses TRBV5-6 and TRBJ1-4, with D perhaps matching TRBD1 (6 bases). Germline CDR1 and CDR2: SGHDT and YYEEEE. CDR3 length equals 15 residues. The V end lost 2 bases, the J end lost 5 bases, and 13 bases lay between the germline ends. CDR3 coding DNA: TGTGCCAGCAGCTTTTCGGACAGAAACAATGAAAAACTGTTTTTT. This sequence encodes CASSFSDRNNEKLFF.

The chain recombines TRBV11-2 with TRBJ2-2, with D unclear. Per the germline V gene, CDR1 is SGHAT and CDR2 is FQNNGV. The CDR3 runs 15 residues. With 3 bases removed from V and 1 base from J, the gap between germline ends came to 9 bases. The chain's CDR3 is CASSLVSRNTGELFF. The CDR3 coding sequence is TGTGCCAGCAGCTTGGTTAGCAGGAACACCGGGGAGCTGTTTTTT.

This clonotype appeared many times. The rearrangement links TRBV7-9 to TRBJ2-7, with no clear D. Between the trimmed V and J ends, which lost 5 bases and 4 bases, there was a span of 9 bases. Germline V gene lookup returns CDR1 SEHNR and CDR2 FQNEAQ (reference sequence). This CDR3 has 12 amino acids. The CDR3 region has the DNA TGTGCCAGCAGCCTGACACTTTACGAGCAGTACTTC. Protein: CASSLTLYEQYF.

This clonotype was detected many times. The gene calls are TRBV7-2 and TRBJ2-2; TRBD1 aligns across 7 bases. Germline CDR1 SGHTA, CDR2 FQGNSA. V dropped 3 bases and J dropped 2; count of bases not matched to a gene: 9. This CDR3 has 17 residues. Written as DNA, the CDR3 is TGTGCCAGCAGCTTCCGTTCTGACAGGGTAAACACCGGGGAGCTGTTTTTT. Its translation: CASSFRSDRVNTGELFF.

The sample holds many counts of this clonotype. The chain links TRBV24-1 to TRBJ1-5; D unresolved. The CDR3 is 14 residues long. V dropped 4 bases and J dropped 5 bases, with 11 bases sitting between them. Germline V CDR1 and CDR2: KGHDR, SFDVKD. CDR3 region: CATSEGRVDQPQHF. The CDR3 region has the DNA TGTGCCACCAGTGAAGGGAGGGTGGATCAGCCCCAGCATTTT.

This clonotype was seen only a few times. The rearrangement joins TRBV29-1 to TRBJ2-1; 14 bases are shared with TRBD2. The length of the CDR3 is 14 residues. Losses at the gene ends were 6 bases for V and 10 bases for J; bases not matched to a gene: 8. Germline V CDR1 and CDR2: SQVTM, ANQGSEA. This CDR3 is CSVGGTSGGQEQFF. In nucleotides, the CDR3 is TGCAGCGTCGGCGGGACTAGCGGGGGACAAGAGCAGTTCTTC.

The sample holds a few counts of this clonotype. The chain couples TRBV7-2 to TRBJ2-1; 7 positions match TRBD2. After removal of 1 base from V and 8 bases from J, the junction contained 2 bases not matched to a gene. CDR3 length equals 13 residues. Germline values: CDR1 SGHTA, CDR2 FQGNSA. The chain's CDR3 is CASSLGLAYEQFF. In DNA, the CDR3 is TGTGCCAGCAGCTTAGGACTAGCATATGAGCAGTTCTTC.

A word on this clonotype: This may arise from a read error, as a much more abundant clone is one base away. The gene calls are TRBV4-1 and TRBJ2-3; 7 bases match TRBD2. The V segment lost 5 bases and the J segment 7 bases; nucleotides outside the gene matches: 9. From germline, CDR1 is MGHRA and CDR2 YSYEKL. The CDR3 extends over 14 amino acids. In nucleotides, the CDR3 is TGCGCCAGCAGCTCGAGCGGGGAGACGAATACGCAGTATTTT. Protein product: CASSSSGETNTQYF.

This chain connects TRBV28 to TRBJ2-1; 8 bases agree with TRBD1. With V trimmed by 2 bases and J by 7 bases, 13 bases remained unmatched. Germline V CDR1 and CDR2: MDHEN, SYDVKM. The CDR3 contains 17 residues. In nucleotides, the CDR3 is TGTGCCAGCAGTTTAGGGACAGGCGAACTAGGGTGGAATGAGCAGTTCTTC. Protein product: CASSLGTGELGWNEQFF.

This clonotype was found many times. The chain is built from TRBV27 and TRBJ2-1; 10 nucleotides align to TRBD1. Germline trimming cut 8 bases from V and 6 bases from J; bases unmatched to any gene: 7. Germline V gene data show CDR1 as MNHEY and CDR2 as SMNVEV (reference sequence). The CDR3 is 14 amino acids. The CDR3 protein is CASRRDRGVNEQFF. The DNA of the CDR3 is TGTGCCAGCCGCCGGGACAGGGGAGTCAATGAGCAGTTCTTC.

V usage is TRBV11-2 and J usage is TRBJ2-5; 9 bases align to TRBD2. From germline, CDR1 is SGHAT and CDR2 FQNNGV. This CDR3 comprises 16 residues. Trimming at V came to 5 bases and at J to 1 base, leaving 8 bases not matched to a gene. Here the CDR3 reads CASSPQAGGPQETQYF. CDR3 bases: TGTGCCAGCAGCCCACAAGCGGGGGGCCCCCAAGAGACCCAGTACTTC. Full variable domain (missing parts from reference TRBV11-2 and TRBJ2-5): EAGVAQSPRYKIIEKRQSVAFWCNPISGHATLYWYQQILGQGPKLLIQFQNNGVVDDSQLPKDRFSAERLKGVDSTLKIQPAKLEDSAVYLCASSPQAGGPQETQYFGPGTRLLVL.

This clonotype was detected many times. The chain recombines TRBV10-2 with TRBJ1-2, with D unresolved. The CDR3 runs to 14 residues. The germline V gene encodes CDR1 WSHSY and CDR2 SAAADI. V was clipped by 0 bases and J by 7 bases, with 12 bases between them. CDR3: CASSESNGGFGYTF. The CDR3 DNA sequence: TGCGCCAGCAGTGAGTCGAATGGAGGGTTTGGCTACACCTTC.

A remark on this clonotype: A clone one base away is much larger, so this may be a read error. V usage is TRBV28 and J usage is TRBJ2-7; the D is unclear. This CDR3 spans 12 amino acids. Trimming removed 10 bases at V and 3 bases at J, with 13 bases between. The germline gives CDR1 MDHEN, CDR2 SYDVKM. CDR3 coding DNA: TGTGCCAACGAAAACACTGTCTACGAGCAGTACTTC. Translation: CANENTVYEQYF.

There are many counts of this clonotype. The V call is TRBV7-3, the J call TRBJ1-2; 10 bases fit TRBD1. Germline V CDR1 and CDR2: SGHTA, FQGTGA. This CDR3 contains 14 residues. After removal of 0 bases from V and 10 bases from J, the junction contained 5 bases not matched to a gene. CDR3 nucleotide sequence: TGTGCCAGCAGCTTAACGTCCGGGACAGGGGACTACACCTTC. This gives the protein CASSLTSGTGDYTF.

This clonotype was seen at least ten times. The chain couples TRBV5-5 to TRBJ1-6; no definite D call. Looked up from germline, CDR1 is SGHKS and CDR2 is YYEKEE (reference sequence). This CDR3 has 14 residues. V was trimmed by 1 base and J by 8 bases, leaving 10 bases between them. The CDR3 region is CASSLSGEYSPLHF. The DNA of the CDR3 is TGTGCCAGCAGCTTGTCTGGGGAGTATTCACCCCTCCACTTT.

Ten or more counts support this clonotype. The V call is TRBV7-8, the J call TRBJ2-1; 8 bases are shared with TRBD2. The V gene end was trimmed by 5 bases and the J gene end by 0 bases; junction bases not matched to a gene: 6. Looked up from germline, CDR1 is SGHVS and CDR2 is FQNEAQ. The CDR3 has 16 amino acids. The CDR3 nucleotides read TGTGCCAGCAGCCGGACTAGCACGAGCTCCTACAATGAGCAGTTCTTC. Protein: CASSRTSTSSYNEQFF.

This clonotype was detected many times. The chain is built from TRBV5-1 and TRBJ2-1; 10 nucleotides align to TRBD2. J was trimmed by 6 bases and V by 4 bases; bases with no gene match: 7. The CDR3 covers 15 residues. Germline CDR1 and CDR2: SGHRS and YFSETQ. DNA of the CDR3: TGCGCCAGCAGCCTCCCGCCTAGCGGGGGCAATGAGCAGTTCTTC. As protein: CASSLPPSGGNEQFF.

There are many counts of this clonotype. J is TRBJ2-3 and V is TRBV11-2, with 8 bases identical to TRBD2. Trimming took 10 bases from V and 6 from J; bases not matched to a gene: 12. CDR3 length: 14 amino acids. Germline assignment: CDR1 SGHAT and CDR2 FQNNGV. In DNA, the CDR3 is TGTGCCAACCCGGGAGGGGGACGGTCCGATACGCAGTATTTT. This gives the protein CANPGGGRSDTQYF.

This clonotype was observed at least ten times. The chain joins TRBV12-3 or TRBV12-4 to TRBJ2-7; 9 bases are a match to TRBD1. V was pared by 6 bases and J by 5 bases, with 5 bases of the junction left unmatched. This CDR3 comprises 13 residues. CDR3 sequence: CASSRDRVNEQYF. The CDR3 DNA reads as TGTGCCAGCAGCCGGGACAGGGTCAACGAGCAGTACTTC.

In its sample, this clonotype was seen many times. The chain carries TRBV7-2 and TRBJ1-1; a possible D gene is TRBD1 (6 bases). CDR3 size: 15 residues. Germline assignment: CDR1 SGHTA and CDR2 FQGNSA. V was clipped by 1 base and J by 1 base, with 10 bases between them. CDR3 coding DNA: TGTGCCAGCAGCTTAGGGACAGCTCGGAACACTGAAGCTTTCTTT. Encoded protein: CASSLGTARNTEAFF.

This clonotype was found many times. The chain uses TRBV4-2 and TRBJ2-3, with 7 bases matching TRBD2. CDR3 length equals 16 residues. Germline V gene lookup returns CDR1 LGHNA and CDR2 YNFKEQ. V was pared by 2 bases and J by 2 bases, with 7 bases of the junction left unmatched. CDR3 sequence: CASSQRSSGNTDTQYF. The CDR3 DNA sequence: TGTGCCAGCAGCCAACGGTCTAGCGGTAACACAGATACGCAGTATTTT.

At least ten counts were recorded for this clonotype. Relative to the germline gene, one junction end is altered; a read error may explain this. V is TRBV3-1 and J is TRBJ1-2, with a possible D match to TRBD1 (5 bases). This CDR3 contains 16 residues. CDR1 and CDR2 (germline): LGHDT, YNNKEL (reference sequence). The CDR3 loop reads CTSSQESRGGNYGYTF. DNA of the CDR3: TGTACCAGCAGCCAAGAGTCTCGTGGGGGTAACTATGGCTACACCTTC.

The V gene is TRBV14, the J gene TRBJ1-1; no reliable D call. The germline V and J ends were trimmed by 8 bases and 5 bases, with 15 bases remaining between them. The CDR3 is 13 amino acids. The germline CDR1 and CDR2 sequences are SGHDN and FVKESK. The CDR3 nucleotides are TGTGCCAGCGGTACAACAACCGGGACTGAAGCTTTCTTT. This translates into CASGTTTGTEAFF.